The clone carrying this TCR beta chain was observed once. The antigen remains unidentified. The entry originates in a study of beta chain features in type 1 diabetes. As every portion of the isolated RNA was reverse transcribed, the sequencing read expressed TCRB transcripts. Libraries were prepared by immunoSEQ multiplex PCR; TCRdb keeps only in-frame clonotypes and omits some of them. This sample has 400,000 to 600,000 clones, with 25% to 35% found just once. Every sorted population was more than 95% pure. Whole-study findings and limits: Type 1 diabetes patients had fewer VDJ junction insertions and more deletions.

Per germline, CDR1 LNHNV and CDR2 YYDKDF (reference sequence). The CDR3 spans 14 residues. V was clipped by 8 bases and J by 1 base, with 14 bases between them. The sample comprised naive CD4+ T cells from blood. This clonotype originated in a man in his late teens or twenties in good health. The rearrangement uses TRBV15 and TRBJ1-2; unclear D gene. The CDR3: CATGSPGGNYGYTF. CDR3 coding DNA: TGTGCCACCGGCTCGCCCGGTGGTAACTATGGCTACACCTTC.